Shown below are 21 T cell receptor beta chains from a single sample sequenced in a study of CD8+ T cells in alopecia areata. Reverse transcription of extracted RNA yielded cDNA, which provided the sequencing template. TCRdb's copy holds only in-frame clones and misses some; the assay was immunoSEQ multiplex PCR. Among some 130,000 clones listed, around 50% were seen once. The sequencing here drew on CD4+ T cells sorted from blood, taken at week 0. These receptors were obtained from a human donor with alopecia areata.

The chain combines TRBV7-8 with TRBJ2-1; TRBD2 agrees at 8 bases. This CDR3 spans 15 amino acids. V lost 1 base to trimming and J lost 2 bases; unmatched junction nucleotides: 1. CDR1 and CDR2 (germline): SGHVS, FQNEAQ. The CDR3 is CASSLGTSPYNEQFF. The CDR3 DNA follows: TGTGCCAGCAGCTTAGGGACTAGCCCCTACAATGAGCAGTTCTTC.

V usage is TRBV28 and J usage is TRBJ2-2, with D unclear. Germline CDR1 and CDR2: MDHEN and SYDVKM. The V and J ends lost 6 bases and 7 bases respectively, with 9 bases between them. This CDR3 is built from 12 residues. Written as DNA, the CDR3 is TGTGCCAGCAGGAGGATGGACGGGGAGCTGTTTTTT. This encodes CASRRMDGELFF.

The rearrangement links TRBV5-1 to TRBJ1-1; D might be TRBD1 (5 bases). CDR1 is SGHRS and CDR2 is YFSETQ in the germline V gene. Trimming took 10 bases from V and 3 from J, leaving 19 bases between them. This CDR3 region has 14 residues. CDR3 in DNA: TGCGCCCCAAGGGGCCATCGCACGGACACTGAAGCTTTCTTT. It encodes CAPRGHRTDTEAFF.

This clone turned up a few times. The V gene is TRBV19, the J gene TRBJ2-3, with D maybe TRBD2 (5 bases). Germline V lookup: CDR1 LNHDA, CDR2 SQIVND (reference sequence). CDR3 size: 13 residues. The V gene lost 7 bases and the J gene lost 3 bases, with 11 bases spanning the gap. CDR3 DNA sequence: TGTGCCAGTAAAACTAGTTTTACAGATACGCAGTATTTT. Translating it yields CASKTSFTDTQYF.

This clone was observed a handful of times. The rearrangement links TRBV2 to TRBJ2-7, with TRBD2 matching 9 bases. This CDR3 is 16 amino acids long. V lost 6 bases to trimming and J lost 0 bases; unmatched junction nucleotides: 9. Germline values: CDR1 SNHLY, CDR2 FYNNEI. The CDR3 is CASRVNSGGASYEQYF. The CDR3 DNA sequence: TGTGCCAGCAGAGTTAATAGCGGGGGTGCCTCCTACGAGCAGTACTTC.

The table lists this clone with a few counts. The V gene is TRBV2, the J gene TRBJ1-1, with a weak D call TRBD1 (5 bases). Germline V lookup: CDR1 SNHLY, CDR2 FYNNEI. The CDR3 consists of 14 residues. Between the trimmed V and J ends, which lost 7 bases and 2 bases, there was a span of 14 bases. The CDR3 DNA reads as TGTGCCAGCACCGAGGGCAGGGTTAACACTGAAGCTTTCTTT. Residues: CASTEGRVNTEAFF.

The chain combines TRBV19 with TRBJ1-5; unclear D gene. V was pared by 0 bases and J by 2 bases, with 8 bases between. The CDR3 is 15 amino acids. Germline CDR1 is LNHDA and CDR2 is SQIVND (reference sequence). The CDR3 DNA reads as TGTGCCAGTAGTATAGACACTGGGCGCAATCAGCCCCAGCATTTT. This encodes CASSIDTGRNQPQHF. Full variable domain (remainder filled in from reference TRBV19 and TRBJ1-5): DGGITQSPKYLFRKEGQNVTLSCEQNLNHDAMYWYRQDPGQGLRLIYYSQIVNDFQKGDIAEGYSVSREKKESFPLTVTSAQKNPTAFYLCASSIDTGRNQPQHFGDGTRLSIL.

Note on this clone: Within the sample, other DNA sequences also encode this same CDR3. This rearrangement joins TRBV5-1 to TRBJ2-3; TRBD2 aligns across 8 bases. The CDR3 loop spans 15 amino acids. Trimming took 2 bases from V and 1 from J; bases not matched to a gene: 3. Germline values: CDR1 SGHRS, CDR2 YFSETQ. The CDR3 region has the DNA TGCGCCAGCAGCTTCAGCGGGAGCGGCACAGATACGCAGTATTTT. Translated: CASSFSGSGTDTQYF. Using reference TRBV5-1 and TRBJ2-3 for the parts outside the CDR3, the full variable domain is KAGVTQTPRYLIKTRGQQVTLSCSPISGHRSVSWYQQTPGQGLQFLFEYFSETQRNKGNFPGRFSGRQFSNSRSEMNVSTLELGDSALYLCASSFSGSGTDTQYFGPGTRLTVL.

The chain couples TRBV9 to TRBJ1-1; D unresolved. The CDR3 has 17 amino acids. The V end lost 0 bases, the J end lost 1 base, and 16 bases lay between the germline ends. The germline V gene encodes CDR1 SGDLS and CDR2 YYNGEE. CDR3 loop: CASSVEDTGDGNTEAFF. The CDR3 region has the DNA TGTGCCAGCAGCGTAGAGGATACCGGAGACGGGAACACTGAAGCTTTCTTT.

The chain joins TRBV29-1 to TRBJ2-3, with TRBD1 as a possible D gene (5 bases). Per the germline V gene, CDR1 is SQVTM and CDR2 is ANQGSEA. The CDR3 totals 14 residues. Trimming cost V 1 base and J 5 bases, with 13 bases left between them. CDR3 in DNA: TGCAGCGTTGAAGGACGTGGGGCTGAAGATACGCAGTATTTT. Its protein is CSVEGRGAEDTQYF.

V usage is TRBV23-1 and J usage is TRBJ2-1; 12 bases fit TRBD1. TRBV23-1 is filed as an ORF, its function uncertain. The CDR3 has 16 amino acids. V dropped 4 bases and J dropped 13; count of bases not matched to a gene: 14. The CDR3, as DNA: TGCGCCAGCAGTCCTTCCCGGGACAGGGGGCCACCGGAACAGTTCTTC. It specifies CASSPSRDRGPPEQFF.

The V and J genes are TRBV28 and TRBJ1-4, with D unclear. The CDR3 sequence is 15 residues long. With 3 bases removed from V and 7 bases from J, the gap between germline ends came to 15 bases. CDR1 and CDR2 (germline): MDHEN, SYDVKM. The CDR3 region has the DNA TGTGCCAGCAGTTTTTCGAAGGGAGGTACTGAAAAACTGTTTTTT. It specifies CASSFSKGGTEKLFF.

The chain has TRBV28 and TRBJ1-1; weak D call: TRBD1 (6 bases). The CDR3 totals 14 residues. Per germline, CDR1 MDHEN and CDR2 SYDVKM. V lost 4 bases to trimming and J lost 0 bases, with 9 bases between them. CDR3 coding DNA: TGTGCCAGCAGTTCTCAGGGGATGAACACTGAAGCTTTCTTT. Protein: CASSSQGMNTEAFF.

The gene calls are TRBV19 and TRBJ2-2; the match to TRBD2 covers 8 bases. The V gene end was trimmed by 7 bases and the J gene end by 6 bases; junction bases not matched to a gene: 7. CDR1 LNHDA and CDR2 SQIVND come from the germline V gene (reference sequence). CDR3 size: 14 residues. CDR3 DNA sequence: TGTGCCAGTACTGAAGTAGCGGGGCCCGGGGAGCTGTTTTTT. Translated: CASTEVAGPGELFF.

The sample holds a few counts of this clone. The chain combines TRBV5-1 with TRBJ1-5; 7 positions match TRBD1. Per the germline V gene, CDR1 is SGHRS and CDR2 is YFSETQ. V dropped 0 bases and J dropped 2; count of bases not matched to a gene: 2. The CDR3 loop spans 15 amino acids. The CDR3: CASSLGQGRNQPQHF. Here the CDR3 DNA reads TGCGCCAGCAGCTTGGGACAGGGTCGCAATCAGCCCCAGCATTTT.

The chain employs TRBV2 and TRBJ1-1, with 7 nucleotides matching TRBD1. CDR1 SNHLY and CDR2 FYNNEI come from the germline V gene. This CDR3 comprises 13 residues. J lost 1 base, V lost 7 bases, and 3 bases had no gene match. The CDR3 reads CASKDRENTEAFF. The CDR3 DNA reads TGTGCCAGCAAAGACAGGGAGAACACTGAAGCTTTCTTT.

The chain couples TRBV5-4 to TRBJ2-5; D is perhaps TRBD2 (6 bases). The V gene lost 3 bases and the J gene lost 4 bases, with 13 bases spanning the gap. The CDR3 runs 14 residues. Germline V gene sequence: CDR1 SGHNT, CDR2 YYREEE (reference sequence). The CDR3 reads CASSSFGGRETQYF. CDR3 coding DNA: TGTGCCAGCAGCTCCTTCGGGGGACGAGAGACCCAGTACTTC.

CDR3: CASSLVGRGRDQPQHF. The CDR3 region has the DNA TGTGCCAGCAGCTTAGTCGGCAGGGGGAGGGATCAGCCCCAGCATTTT. V gene TRBV7-2 combines with J gene TRBJ1-5; 7 nucleotides match TRBD1. J was trimmed by 5 bases and V by 1 base; bases with no gene match: 8. Germline V gene sequence: CDR1 SGHTA, CDR2 FQGNSA. The CDR3 contains 16 residues.

V gene TRBV10-3 combines with J gene TRBJ1-2; D is perhaps TRBD1 (5 bases). The length of the CDR3 is 16 residues. V dropped 2 bases and J dropped 5 bases, with 18 bases sitting between them. Germline CDR1 is ENHRY and CDR2 is SYGVKD. The CDR3 nucleotides are TGTGCCATCAGTGAGGTACACGGGGCGAATTGGTATGGCTACACCTTC. This translates into CAISEVHGANWYGYTF.

The gene calls are TRBV5-1 and TRBJ2-4; 8 bases are shared with TRBD1. V was pared by 2 bases and J by 7 bases, with 5 bases of the junction left unmatched. Germline CDR1 reads SGHRS; CDR2 reads YFSETQ. The CDR3 has 14 amino acids. The CDR3 nucleotides read TGCGCCAGCAGCTTCTATGGACAGGGTAACATTCAGTACTTC. It translates to CASSFYGQGNIQYF. The whole variable domain, filled in from reference TRBV5-1 and TRBJ2-4, reads KAGVTQTPRYLIKTRGQQVTLSCSPISGHRSVSWYQQTPGQGLQFLFEYFSETQRNKGNFPGRFSGRQFSNSRSEMNVSTLELGDSALYLCASSFYGQGNIQYFGAGTRLSVL.

The V call is TRBV6-6, the J call TRBJ2-3; D call uncertain. Trimming stripped 2 bases from V and 1 base from J, with 4 bases between. The germline CDR1 and CDR2 sequences are MNHNY and SVGAGI (reference sequence). The CDR3 runs to 13 residues. CDR3 nucleotide sequence: TGTGCCAGCAGTTACGTCGGCACAGATACGCAGTATTTT. Translating gives CASSYVGTDTQYF.